The clone carrying this T cell receptor beta chain is a singleton in its sample. Antigen: not known. Data came from immunoSEQ multiplex PCR; TCRdb stores just in-frame clones and leaves some out. The sample has about 150,000 clones; about 90% are singletons. The V and J ends lost 5 bases and 4 bases respectively, with 18 bases between them. The CDR3 covers 15 residues. In germline, CDR1 is SGHRS, CDR2 YFSETQ. The sample belongs to a study of T cell responses to AZD1222 COVID-19 vaccine. Second-dose intervals near 4 or 12 weeks were combined. Whole-study results and caveats: Of spike-specific TCRs, nearly half reportedly target regions left unmutated in variants. Donors were chiefly white British, with a greater number of females, and clonal diversity was perhaps underestimated.

The clonotype was recovered from an adult who received the AZD1222 COVID-19 vaccine. Specimen: peripheral blood, collected 28 days after the second AZD1222 dose. The gene calls are TRBV5-1 and TRBJ2-5, with D possibly TRBD1 on 6 matching bases. The CDR3 loop is CASRDNPGAGETQYF. Written as DNA, the CDR3 is TGCGCCAGCAGAGATAACCCAGGGGCGGGAGAGACCCAGTACTTC.